This TCR beta chain was profiled in a study of shared clonotypes between healthy human individuals. About the research overall: The study used three CD4 naive, three CD4 memory, two CD8 naive and one CD8 memory plate per donor.

Study observations and caveats: Non-shared clonotypes displayed generation probabilities falling below those of clonotypes present in all four donors.

On this clone: Its specificity is not known.

Here immunoSEQ multiplex PCR was the method, and the copy in TCRdb shows in-frame clones only, minus some. In the table there are over a million clones, about 98.5% of which are singletons. This TCR came from a man aged 25 to 40 in good health. Sequencing was carried out using naive CD4+ T cells sorted from blood. Subset specified: CD45RA+ positively selected.

The CDR3, as DNA: TGTGCCAGCTCACCCACGACAGGGGGCACAGATACGCAGTATTTT. It yields the protein CASSPTTGGTDTQYF. The chain uses TRBV18 and TRBJ2-3; 8 bases map to TRBD1. J was trimmed by 1 base and V by 3 bases; bases with no gene match: 3. The CDR3 length is 15 residues. Germline CDR1 KGHSH, CDR2 LQKENI.